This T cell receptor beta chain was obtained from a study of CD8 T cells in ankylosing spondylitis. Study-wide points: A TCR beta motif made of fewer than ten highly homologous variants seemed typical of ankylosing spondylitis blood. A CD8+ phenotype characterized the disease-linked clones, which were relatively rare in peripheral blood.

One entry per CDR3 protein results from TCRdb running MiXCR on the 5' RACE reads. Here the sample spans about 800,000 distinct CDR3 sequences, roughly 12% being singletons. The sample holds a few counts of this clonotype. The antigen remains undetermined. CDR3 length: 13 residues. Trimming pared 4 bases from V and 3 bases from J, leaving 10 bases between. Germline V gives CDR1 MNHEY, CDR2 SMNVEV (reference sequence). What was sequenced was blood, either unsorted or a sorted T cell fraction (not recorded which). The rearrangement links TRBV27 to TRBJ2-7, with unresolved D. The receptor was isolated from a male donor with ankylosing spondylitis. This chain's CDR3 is CASSSQTGYEQYF. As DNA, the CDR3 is TGTGCCAGCAGTTCTCAGACTGGCTACGAGCAGTACTTC.